Below are 27 T cell receptor beta chains sequenced from a single sample in a study of control samples from healthy donors and cancer patients. The method was immunoSEQ multiplex PCR; TCRdb's version includes in-frame clones alone and lacks a portion of them. The sample consists of 100,000 to 150,000 clones, over 75% of them appearing once. The source material was blood. Receptor source: a man aged 45-60 years in good health.

The J gene is TRBJ1-2, the V gene TRBV30; D possibly corresponds to TRBD1 (5 bases). This CDR3 is built from 15 residues. CDR1 and CDR2 from the germline V gene are GTSNPN and SVGIG (reference sequence). V was cut by 3 bases and J by 4 bases, with 18 bases left in between. CDR3 nucleotides: TGTGCCTGGAGGAAAGGGCGCAGGGCTGGCTATGGCTACACCTTC. Translation gives CAWRKGRRAGYGYTF.

The chain couples TRBV4-1 to TRBJ1-2; TRBD1 might be the D (5 bases). From germline, CDR1 is MGHRA and CDR2 YSYEKL. V lost 1 base and J 2 bases, leaving 14 bases between the germline ends. This CDR3 is built from 16 residues. CDR3 in amino acids: CASSQAQGLLNYGYTF. Here the CDR3 DNA reads TGCGCCAGCAGCCAAGCCCAGGGACTTCTAAACTATGGCTACACCTTC.

The V gene is TRBV5-5, the J gene TRBJ2-7, with unresolved D. CDR3 length: 15 residues. Germline CDR1 reads SGHKS; CDR2 reads YYEKEE (reference sequence). V lost 0 bases and J lost 1, with 11 bases in between. CDR3 nucleotides: TGTGCCAGCAGCTTGGACCCAAGGTCGTCCTACGAGCAGTACTTC. Translated, it gives CASSLDPRSSYEQYF.

The rearrangement uses TRBV29-1 and TRBJ1-2; D is unresolved. The germline V gene encodes CDR1 SQVTM and CDR2 ANQGSEA. The CDR3 has 14 residues. Trimming took 4 bases from V and 7 from J, leaving 19 bases between them. Here the CDR3 reads CSVVPVPDSAGYTF. DNA of the CDR3: TGCAGCGTTGTCCCGGTCCCAGATTCGGCTGGCTACACCTTC.

The rearrangement links TRBV14 to TRBJ1-4; D uncertain. Germline V gene sequence: CDR1 SGHDN, CDR2 FVKESK. V was clipped by 2 bases and J by 8 bases, with 15 bases between them. The CDR3 covers 15 residues. The CDR3 is CASSQYRGGREKLFF. As DNA, the CDR3 is TGTGCCAGCAGCCAATACCGGGGAGGTCGGGAAAAACTGTTTTTT.

V gene TRBV2 combines with J gene TRBJ2-3, with D unresolved. There are 12 residues in the CDR3. Between the trimmed V and J ends, which lost 6 bases and 3 bases, there was a span of 7 bases. The germline CDR1 and CDR2 sequences are SNHLY and FYNNEI. In DNA, the CDR3 is TGTGCCAGCAGGCTACTAACAGATACGCAGTATTTT. Translating it yields CASRLLTDTQYF.

The chain couples TRBV11-2 to TRBJ2-5; 7 positions agree with TRBD2. Germline CDR1 SGHAT, CDR2 FQNNGV. V was pared by 5 bases and J by 1 base, with 4 bases of the junction left unmatched. CDR3 length: 14 residues. CDR3 DNA sequence: TGTGCCAGCAGCCAGCGGGATTCCCAAGAGACCCAGTACTTC. Amino acid sequence: CASSQRDSQETQYF. Variable domain in full (rest from reference TRBV11-2 and TRBJ2-5): EAGVAQSPRYKIIEKRQSVAFWCNPISGHATLYWYQQILGQGPKLLIQFQNNGVVDDSQLPKDRFSAERLKGVDSTLKIQPAKLEDSAVYLCASSQRDSQETQYFGPGTRLLVL.

The V call is TRBV5-1, the J call TRBJ2-7; TRBD2 agrees at 16 bases. V lost 2 bases and J lost 4; bases outside the gene matches: 12. The CDR3 contains 19 residues. Germline V gene lookup returns CDR1 SGHRS and CDR2 YFSETQ. The CDR3 DNA reads TGCGCCAGCAGCTTCCACACTCCGGGACTAGCGGGGGGGCGATACGAGCAGTACTTC. Its protein product is CASSFHTPGLAGGRYEQYF.

The CDR3, as DNA: TGTGCCACAGGGGGGGATTCCTACAATGAGCAGTTCTTC. Translation: CATGGDSYNEQFF. This rearrangement joins TRBV24-1 to TRBJ2-1, with D perhaps matching TRBD2 (7 bases). The CDR3 contains 13 residues. Trimming pared 10 bases from V and 1 base from J, leaving 10 bases between. Germline V lookup: CDR1 KGHDR, CDR2 SFDVKD.

The chain recombines TRBV7-8 with TRBJ1-5; no clear D. The germline V gene encodes CDR1 SGHVS and CDR2 FQNEAQ. The CDR3 is 17 residues long. V was pared by 1 base and J by 3 bases, with 16 bases between. CDR3 sequence reads: CASSLGSPSTINQPQHF. The CDR3 nucleotides are TGTGCCAGCAGCTTAGGTAGTCCCTCGACTATCAATCAGCCCCAGCATTTT.

This chain connects TRBV30 to TRBJ2-2; 11 bases agree with TRBD1. The length of the CDR3 is 13 residues. Germline CDR1 is GTSNPN and CDR2 is SVGIG (reference sequence). J lost 7 bases, V lost 5 bases, and 3 bases had no gene match. The CDR3 DNA sequence: TGTGCCTGGGGGACAGGGGGAGTCGGGGAGCTGTTTTTT. Translating gives CAWGTGGVGELFF.

The genes are TRBV7-2 and TRBJ1-6; TRBD1 is a possible D gene (5 bases). CDR3 length equals 16 residues. Germline lookup yields CDR1 SGHTA and CDR2 FQGNSA. V lost 5 bases and J 0 bases, leaving 11 bases between the germline ends. As DNA, the CDR3 is TGTGCCAGCAGCAATTACAGGAGCTCCTATAATTCACCCCTCCACTTT. It yields the protein CASSNYRSSYNSPLHF.

The chain joins TRBV2 to TRBJ2-7, with 8 bases lining up with TRBD2. The CDR3 consists of 13 residues. Germline loops: CDR1 SNHLY, CDR2 FYNNEI. After removal of 6 bases from V and 2 bases from J, the junction contained 3 bases not matched to a gene. CDR3 loop: CASRKTSAYEQYF. The CDR3 coding sequence is TGTGCCAGCAGGAAGACTAGCGCCTACGAGCAGTACTTC. The variable domain in full, completed from reference TRBV2 and TRBJ2-7, reads EPEVTQTPSHQVTQMGQEVILRCVPISNHLYFYWYRQILGQKVEFLVSFYNNEISEKSEIFDDQFSVERPDGSNFTLKIRSTKLEDSAMYFCASRKTSAYEQYFGPGTRLTVT.

The chain links TRBV11-1 to TRBJ2-3; 7 nucleotides line up with TRBD1. The CDR3 runs 14 residues. The germline CDR1 and CDR2 sequences are SGHAT and FQDESV (reference sequence). V trimming: 5 bases; J trimming: 1 base; junction bases outside the gene matches: 3. The DNA of the CDR3 is TGTGCCAGCAGCCAAGGACAGGGCACAGATACGCAGTATTTT. Protein product: CASSQGQGTDTQYF. Complete variable domain (other parts from reference TRBV11-1 and TRBJ2-3): EAEVAQSPRYKITEKSQAVAFWCDPISGHATLYWYRQILGQGPELLVQFQDESVVDDSQLPKDRFSAERLKGVDSTLKIQPAELGDSAMYLCASSQGQGTDTQYFGPGTRLTVL.

The chain's CDR3 is CASMGDYYSNQPQHF. As DNA, the CDR3 is TGTGCCAGCATGGGGGATTACTATAGCAATCAGCCCCAGCATTTT. The chain uses TRBV28 and TRBJ1-5, with a tentative D call TRBD1 (5 bases). From germline, CDR1 is MDHEN and CDR2 SYDVKM. Trimming took 7 bases from V and 0 from J, leaving 13 bases between them. This CDR3 spans 15 amino acids.

This chain uses TRBV19 with TRBJ1-5; a weak D match, TRBD1 (5 bases). The CDR3 length is 16 residues. CDR1 LNHDA and CDR2 SQIVND come from the germline V gene (reference sequence). Trimming left V 3 bases short and J 11 bases short, with 23 bases between. CDR3 sequence (DNA): TGTGCCAGTAGTATCCAAGGCCGACAGATGACTTCGACCCAGCATTTT. Translation gives CASSIQGRQMTSTQHF.

This clone was observed once. The gene calls are TRBV3-1 (or the pseudogene TRBV3-2) and TRBJ2-1, with D maybe TRBD2 (6 bases). CDR1 LGHDT and CDR2 YNNKEL come from the germline V gene (reference sequence). Trimming took off 0 bases at V and 9 bases at J, with 12 bases between the two ends. CDR3 length: 14 residues. The CDR3 region has the DNA TGTGCCAGCAGCCAAGAGGGCGGGGTGGGTGAGCAGTTCTTC. Translated, it gives CASSQEGGVGEQFF.

The chain links TRBV6-5 to TRBJ2-7, with 7 bases matching TRBD1. There are 11 residues in the CDR3. The J segment lost 6 bases and the V segment lost 7 bases, leaving 3 bases of the junction unmatched. The germline CDR1 and CDR2 sequences are MNHEY and SVGAGI. The CDR3 loop reads CASTRDSEQYF. The DNA for the CDR3 is TGTGCCAGCACCAGGGACAGCGAGCAGTACTTC.

CDR3 coding DNA: TGTGCCAGCAGCTTAGGAGGGGTTGGCTACACCTTC. Encoded protein: CASSLGGVGYTF. This chain links TRBV7-9 with TRBJ1-2; D might be TRBD1 (5 bases). Trimming stripped 1 base from V and 7 bases from J, with 7 bases between. The CDR3 is made up of 12 amino acids. Germline V gene data show CDR1 as SEHNR and CDR2 as FQNEAQ (reference sequence).

This chain uses TRBV7-3 with TRBJ2-2; no clear D gene. Trimming removed 1 base from V and 6 bases from J, with 12 bases in between. CDR1 and CDR2 from the germline V gene are SGHTA and FQGTGA. The CDR3 is 15 amino acids. The CDR3 reads CASSLSSRAPGELFF. In DNA, the CDR3 is TGTGCCAGCAGCTTAAGTTCTAGGGCGCCCGGGGAGCTGTTTTTT. The entire variable domain, with the rest obtained from reference TRBV7-3 and TRBJ2-2, is as follows: GAGVSQTPSNKVTEKGKYVELRCDPISGHTALYWYRQSLGQGPEFLIYFQGTGAADDSGLPNDRFFAVRPEGSVSTLKIQRTERGDSAVYLCASSLSSRAPGELFFGEGSRLTVL.

This clone occurred once. J is TRBJ2-2 and V is TRBV27; D possibly uses TRBD1 or TRBD2 (5 bases each). The V end lost 5 bases, the J end lost 0 bases, and 16 bases lay between the germline ends. There are 17 residues in the CDR3. CDR1 is MNHEY, CDR2 SMNVEV, per germline (reference sequence). CDR3 in DNA: TGTGCCAGCAGTCCACCCGGGGCCGATGCGAACACCGGGGAGCTGTTTTTT. Its translation: CASSPPGADANTGELFF.

This chain joins TRBV28 and TRBJ1-3; no clear D gene. Trimming shortened V by 3 bases and J by 4 bases, and 13 bases separated the two germline ends. The CDR3 totals 15 residues. CDR1 and CDR2 (germline): MDHEN, SYDVKM. CDR3 loop: CASSLGRLGGNTIYF. CDR3 nucleotides: TGTGCCAGCAGTTTGGGCCGACTGGGAGGAAACACCATATATTTT.

The chain couples TRBV24-1 to TRBJ1-2; D remains unclear. The germline V gene encodes CDR1 KGHDR and CDR2 SFDVKD. Between the trimmed V and J ends, which lost 5 bases and 1 base, there was a span of 10 bases. The CDR3 is 14 amino acids. This CDR3 reads CATSGTANNYGYTF. The CDR3 nucleotides are TGTGCCACCAGTGGAACAGCAAATAACTATGGCTACACCTTC.

The rearrangement uses TRBV12-3 or TRBV12-4 and TRBJ2-7; 7 bases line up with TRBD1. V lost 2 bases to trimming and J lost 9 bases; unmatched junction nucleotides: 7. The CDR3 is 13 residues long. CDR3 protein: CASSLPPTGTQYF. DNA for the CDR3: TGTGCCAGCAGTTTACCACCGACAGGGACGCAGTACTTC.

This clone was seen a single time. This chain joins TRBV11-2 and TRBJ1-3; D remains unclear. The CDR3 loop spans 14 amino acids. The ends were cut back, 1 base at V and 0 bases at J, with 4 bases in the middle. The germline V gene has CDR1 SGHAT and CDR2 FQNNGV. The CDR3 bases are TGTGCCAGCAGCTTAGGGAACTCTGGAAACACCATATATTTT. Translating it yields CASSLGNSGNTIYF.

This clone was seen more than once but under ten times. The chain combines TRBV27 with TRBJ2-7; 14 nucleotides agree with TRBD2. The V and J ends lost 6 bases and 0 bases, in that order; junction bases with no gene match: 7. The CDR3 runs to 17 residues. Per germline, CDR1 MNHEY and CDR2 SMNVEV (reference sequence). The CDR3 sequence: CASRGLAGGLFSYEQYF. The CDR3 coding sequence is TGTGCCAGCAGAGGACTAGCGGGGGGACTGTTCTCCTACGAGCAGTACTTC.

The V gene is TRBV7-9, the J gene TRBJ2-3; D may be TRBD1 or TRBD2 (5 bases each). Germline CDR1 SEHNR, CDR2 FQNEAQ (reference sequence). The CDR3 extends over 15 amino acids. V was clipped by 5 bases and J by 0 bases, with 12 bases between them. The CDR3 coding sequence is TGTGCCAGCAGCAGAGGGGACGGGAGCACAGATACGCAGTATTTT. It encodes CASSRGDGSTDTQYF.